The rows below give T cell receptor beta chains drawn from one sample of a study of blood T cell repertoires in COVID-19. The repertoire was sequenced with immunoSEQ multiplex PCR; TCRdb's copy has only in-frame clones and lacks some. The profile shows about 59,000 clones, 79% of them singletons. The sequencing input was peripheral blood. These receptors all come from a man in his 60s with acute or convalescent COVID-19. The CDR3 runs from the conserved cysteine through the conserved F or W. The order of the fields is V gene, D gene, J gene, clone size, CDR3 DNA, CDR3 protein. D genes are given only for firm matches. Rows give clone size only sometimes, using once, few, many, or a class for an expanded clone.

v_gene: TRBV2; d_gene: NA; j_gene: TRBJ2-3; abundance: NA; CDR3nt: TGTGCCAGCAGACACGGACTAAGCACAGATACGCAGTATTTT; CDR3aa: CASRHGLSTDTQYF
v_gene: TRBV3-1/TRBV3-2; d_gene: NA; j_gene: TRBJ2-2; abundance: NA; CDR3nt: TGTGCCAGCAGCCCTCTCGGCGGGGAGCTGTTTTTT; CDR3aa: CASSPLGGELFF
v_gene: TRBV4-3; d_gene: TRBD2; j_gene: TRBJ2-1; abundance: NA; CDR3nt: TGCGCCAGCAGCCCAGGGACTAGCGGGAATTACAATGAGCAGTTCTTC; CDR3aa: CASSPGTSGNYNEQFF
v_gene: TRBV6-5; d_gene: NA; j_gene: TRBJ1-1; abundance: NA; CDR3nt: TGTGCCAGCAGTCAAAATATGGCAGGCAAATCTTTCTTT; CDR3aa: CASSQNMAGKSFF
v_gene: TRBV24-1; d_gene: NA; j_gene: TRBJ2-3; abundance: NA; CDR3nt: TGTGCCACCAGGGGACTTAACACAGATACGCAGTATTTT; CDR3aa: CATRGLNTDTQYF
v_gene: TRBV6-4; d_gene: NA; j_gene: TRBJ1-5; abundance: NA; CDR3nt: TGTGCCAGCAGTTCTGAGAGCAATCAGCCCCAGCATTTT; CDR3aa: CASSSESNQPQHF
v_gene: TRBV4-3; d_gene: NA; j_gene: TRBJ2-2; abundance: once; CDR3nt: TGCGCCAGCAGCCCAGGGGAGGGCAGGGAGCTGTTTTTT; CDR3aa: CASSPGEGRELFF
v_gene: TRBV20-1; d_gene: NA; j_gene: TRBJ1-2; abundance: NA; CDR3nt: TGCAGTGCTGAGACAGGCCATGGCTACACCTTC; CDR3aa: CSAETGHGYTF
v_gene: TRBV3-1/TRBV3-2; d_gene: NA; j_gene: TRBJ1-3; abundance: NA; CDR3nt: TGTGCCAGCAGCCAAGTCGGTGCGGTCGACGGAGGAAACACCATATATTTT; CDR3aa: CASSQVGAVDGGNTIYF
v_gene: TRBV9; d_gene: TRBD2; j_gene: TRBJ2-1; abundance: once; CDR3nt: TGTGCCAGCAGCGCCGACCCGGGACTAGCGGGAAGGGAGTTCTTC; CDR3aa: CASSADPGLAGREFF
v_gene: TRBV5-1; d_gene: TRBD1; j_gene: TRBJ2-7; abundance: NA; CDR3nt: TGCGCCAGCAGCTTTGGGGACAGAGACTACTACGAGCAGTACTTC; CDR3aa: CASSFGDRDYYEQYF
v_gene: TRBV29-1; d_gene: TRBD2; j_gene: TRBJ2-7; abundance: NA; CDR3nt: TGCAGCGTTGACGGGCTAGCGGGAAAGTACGAGCAGTACTTC; CDR3aa: CSVDGLAGKYEQYF
v_gene: TRBV11-3; d_gene: TRBD2; j_gene: TRBJ2-1; abundance: NA; CDR3nt: TGTGCCAGCAGCTTAGGGCGCGGGAGCAATGAGCAGTTCTTC; CDR3aa: CASSLGRGSNEQFF
v_gene: TRBV28; d_gene: TRBD2; j_gene: TRBJ2-5; abundance: few; CDR3nt: TGTGCCAGCAGTGGGACTAGCGGGAGAGTTGAGACCCAGTACTTC; CDR3aa: CASSGTSGRVETQYF
v_gene: TRBV27; d_gene: NA; j_gene: TRBJ1-1; abundance: NA; CDR3nt: TGTGCCAGCAGTTTAGGGATGGGCAGGGCTGGGACTGAAGCTTTCTTT; CDR3aa: CASSLGMGRAGTEAFF
v_gene: TRBV5-1; d_gene: TRBD2; j_gene: TRBJ2-7; abundance: NA; CDR3nt: TGCGCCAGCAGCTCGACGGGAGGGCCGTACGAGCAGTACTTC; CDR3aa: CASSSTGGPYEQYF
v_gene: TRBV7-2; d_gene: NA; j_gene: TRBJ1-5; abundance: NA; CDR3nt: TGTGCCAGCAGCTTTTCGGGAGGGAGCAATCAGCCCCAGCATTTT; CDR3aa: CASSFSGGSNQPQHF
v_gene: TRBV11-2; d_gene: NA; j_gene: TRBJ2-3; abundance: few; CDR3nt: TGTGCCAGCAGCTTAGGGGGAGGGGGTACGCAGTATTTT; CDR3aa: CASSLGGGGTQYF
v_gene: TRBV2; d_gene: NA; j_gene: TRBJ1-5; abundance: NA; CDR3nt: TGTGCCAGCAGTGCAGATCCGGACAGTAGCAATCAGCCCCAGCATTTT; CDR3aa: CASSADPDSSNQPQHF
v_gene: TRBV13; d_gene: NA; j_gene: TRBJ2-1; abundance: once; CDR3nt: TGTGCCAGCAGCTTTCTGACAGCACCTAACAATGAGCAGTTCTTC; CDR3aa: CASSFLTAPNNEQFF
v_gene: TRBV20-1; d_gene: NA; j_gene: TRBJ1-2; abundance: once; CDR3nt: TGCAGTGCTTGGGGGGATCGTGGCTACACCTTC; CDR3aa: CSAWGDRGYTF
v_gene: TRBV19; d_gene: NA; j_gene: TRBJ1-2; abundance: NA; CDR3nt: TGTGCCAGTAGTGTAGGCAGTTCAAACTATGGCTACACCTTC; CDR3aa: CASSVGSSNYGYTF
v_gene: TRBV28; d_gene: TRBD2; j_gene: TRBJ2-7; abundance: NA; CDR3nt: TGTGCCAGCAGCTGGGGGGGACTAGCGGGATCCTACGAGCAGTACTTC; CDR3aa: CASSWGGLAGSYEQYF
v_gene: TRBV24-1; d_gene: NA; j_gene: TRBJ1-1; abundance: NA; CDR3nt: TGTGCCACCAGTGACCCTCGATGGACAGCTGAAGCTTTCTTT; CDR3aa: CATSDPRWTAEAFF
v_gene: TRBV27; d_gene: NA; j_gene: TRBJ2-5; abundance: NA; CDR3nt: TGTGCCAGCAGTCCCTCCAACGGGGGAGAGACCCAGTACTTC; CDR3aa: CASSPSNGGETQYF
v_gene: TRBV15; d_gene: NA; j_gene: TRBJ1-5; abundance: NA; CDR3nt: TGTGCCACCAGCAGAGATACATGGGAGAGGCAGCCCCAGCATTTT; CDR3aa: CATSRDTWERQPQHF
v_gene: TRBV27; d_gene: TRBD1; j_gene: TRBJ2-4; abundance: NA; CDR3nt: TGTGCCAGCCGAAATCCCGGGACAGGGATTCAGTACTTC; CDR3aa: CASRNPGTGIQYF
v_gene: TRBV6-5; d_gene: NA; j_gene: TRBJ1-1; abundance: NA; CDR3nt: TGTGCCAGCAGTTCTTACGGTATTTTGAACACTGAAGCTTTCTTT; CDR3aa: CASSSYGILNTEAFF
v_gene: TRBV5-1; d_gene: TRBD1; j_gene: TRBJ2-3; abundance: NA; CDR3nt: TGCGCCAGCAGCGGAACAGGGGCTGCAGATACGCAGTATTTT; CDR3aa: CASSGTGAADTQYF
v_gene: TRBV7-2; d_gene: TRBD1; j_gene: TRBJ1-1; abundance: NA; CDR3nt: TGTGCCAGCAGCCTCCGGACAGGCGCGTTGGGCACTGAAGCTTTCTTT; CDR3aa: CASSLRTGALGTEAFF
v_gene: TRBV15; d_gene: TRBD2; j_gene: TRBJ2-3; abundance: few; CDR3nt: TGTGCCACCAGCAGAAAAGTTAGCGGGAGTACAGATACGCAGTATTTT; CDR3aa: CATSRKVSGSTDTQYF
v_gene: TRBV2; d_gene: TRBD1; j_gene: TRBJ1-2; abundance: NA; CDR3nt: TGTGCCAGCAGTGACCGACAGGGTGATGGCTACACCTTC; CDR3aa: CASSDRQGDGYTF
v_gene: TRBV30; d_gene: TRBD1; j_gene: TRBJ1-1; abundance: NA; CDR3nt: TGTGCCTGGAGCGACAGGGCTCTGATGACTTTCTTT; CDR3aa: CAWSDRALMTFF
v_gene: TRBV18; d_gene: TRBD1; j_gene: TRBJ1-3; abundance: NA; CDR3nt: TGTGCCAGCTCACCAGGACAGGGTGGAAACACCATATATTTT; CDR3aa: CASSPGQGGNTIYF
v_gene: TRBV27; d_gene: NA; j_gene: TRBJ1-6; abundance: NA; CDR3nt: TGTGCCAGCAGTTTACGAGCAGGGCTCTATAATTCACCCCTCCACTTT; CDR3aa: CASSLRAGLYNSPLHF
v_gene: TRBV13; d_gene: TRBD1; j_gene: TRBJ2-5; abundance: few; CDR3nt: TGTGCCAGCAGCTGGGGACAGGGGGCCGTGGAGACCCAGTACTTC; CDR3aa: CASSWGQGAVETQYF
v_gene: TRBV27; d_gene: TRBD1; j_gene: TRBJ1-1; abundance: NA; CDR3nt: TGTGCCAGCAGTCCTTTGACAGGGGCCTTCAGCAGCCGGGGGACTGAAGCTTTCTTT; CDR3aa: CASSPLTGAFSSRGTEAFF
v_gene: TRBV18; d_gene: NA; j_gene: TRBJ2-7; abundance: NA; CDR3nt: TGTGCCAGCTCCCAAGGTACAGGGTCCTACGAGCAGTACTTC; CDR3aa: CASSQGTGSYEQYF
v_gene: TRBV5-1; d_gene: TRBD2; j_gene: TRBJ2-1; abundance: NA; CDR3nt: TGCGCCAGCAGCGAGCCCTTTACTAGCGGGAACTACAATGAGCAGTTCTTC; CDR3aa: CASSEPFTSGNYNEQFF
v_gene: TRBV19; d_gene: NA; j_gene: TRBJ1-2; abundance: NA; CDR3nt: TGTGCCAGTAGTCTAAAGCAGGGCAACTATGGCTACACCTTC; CDR3aa: CASSLKQGNYGYTF
v_gene: TRBV9; d_gene: TRBD2; j_gene: TRBJ2-7; abundance: NA; CDR3nt: TGTGCCAGCAGCAAAGCGGGACTCCCCCACTACGAGCAGTACTTC; CDR3aa: CASSKAGLPHYEQYF
v_gene: TRBV18; d_gene: TRBD1; j_gene: TRBJ1-1; abundance: NA; CDR3nt: TGTGCCAGCTCATTAGGACAGGGGGATGAAGCTTTCTTT; CDR3aa: CASSLGQGDEAFF
v_gene: TRBV5-1; d_gene: NA; j_gene: TRBJ1-2; abundance: NA; CDR3nt: TGCGCCAGCAGCACCGGGACTAGCCGGGGGGACTATGGCTACACCTTC; CDR3aa: CASSTGTSRGDYGYTF
v_gene: TRBV7-9; d_gene: NA; j_gene: TRBJ1-3; abundance: once; CDR3nt: TGTGCCAGCAGCTTAGGGAACATACTACTCTCTGGAAACACCATATATTTT; CDR3aa: CASSLGNILLSGNTIYF
v_gene: TRBV24-1; d_gene: TRBD1; j_gene: TRBJ1-2; abundance: NA; CDR3nt: TGTGCCACCAGTGATTTGGGACAGGGACATGGCTACACCTTC; CDR3aa: CATSDLGQGHGYTF
v_gene: TRBV13; d_gene: NA; j_gene: TRBJ2-5; abundance: NA; CDR3nt: TGTGCCAGCAGTTTCGGGGAAGGGTTAGGAGAGACCCAGTACTTC; CDR3aa: CASSFGEGLGETQYF
v_gene: TRBV18; d_gene: NA; j_gene: TRBJ1-1; abundance: NA; CDR3nt: TGTGCCAGCTCACGCCAGTTCGATACTGAAGCTTTCTTT; CDR3aa: CASSRQFDTEAFF
v_gene: TRBV3-1/TRBV3-2; d_gene: NA; j_gene: TRBJ2-7; abundance: NA; CDR3nt: TGTGCCAGCAGCCAAGATACCTACGAGCAGTACTTC; CDR3aa: CASSQDTYEQYF